The 15 T cell receptor beta chains listed next were all sequenced from one sample in a study of Graves' ophthalmopathy and Graves' hyperthyroidism. From RNA, the CDR3 regions of TCR beta chains were amplified and sequenced. First-round RT-PCR relied on HTBI primers, and a second-round multiplex PCR came next. Using its own MiXCR run on the multiplex PCR reads, TCRdb lists one record per CDR3 protein. The data contain about 480,000 distinct CDR3 sequences, about 15% of them singletons. The source material was blood. The receptors derive from a woman in her thirties with Graves' ophthalmopathy.

J is TRBJ1-6 and V is TRBV12-3 or TRBV12-4; D ambiguous. V gave up 5 bases and J gave up 6 bases, with 8 bases separating them. CDR3 length: 13 amino acids. The CDR3 DNA sequence: TGTGCCAGCAGTAGGAGTCCTAATTCACCCCTCCACTTT. It codes for CASSRSPNSPLHF.

DNA of the CDR3: TGTGCCAGCAGAGGACAGGGGCAGGAGCAGTACTTC. It yields the protein CASRGQGQEQYF. This rearrangement joins TRBV6-1 to TRBJ2-7; 9 nucleotides match TRBD1. The germline CDR1 and CDR2 sequences are MNHNS and SASEGT. CDR3 size: 12 residues. V lost 6 bases to trimming and J lost 7 bases; unmatched junction nucleotides: 4.

This clonotype was seen at least ten times. The chain carries TRBV11-2 and TRBJ2-7; 12 bases are shared with TRBD1. Germline values: CDR1 SGHAT, CDR2 FQNNGV. With 7 bases clipped from V and 2 bases from J, the junction kept 3 bases outside the gene matches. This CDR3 comprises 14 residues. The CDR3 is CASTRDRGPYEQYF. For the CDR3, the DNA is TGTGCCAGCACACGGGACAGGGGGCCCTACGAGCAGTACTTC.

There are a few counts of this clonotype. The rearrangement uses TRBV4-1 and TRBJ1-2; D unclear. Germline CDR1 and CDR2: MGHRA and YSYEKL. Trimming shortened V by 1 base and J by 8 bases, and 14 bases separated the two germline ends. There are 14 residues in the CDR3. CDR3 nucleotide sequence: TGCGCCAGCAGCCAAGGGGCAAGGATATACGGCTACACCTTC. It codes for CASSQGARIYGYTF.

This clonotype was counted at least ten times. The chain is built from TRBV7-2 and TRBJ2-7, with 10 nucleotides matching TRBD1. Germline CDR1 reads SGHTA; CDR2 reads FQGNSA. CDR3 length equals 16 residues. V was clipped by 2 bases and J by 5 bases; unmatched bases: 9. The CDR3 sequence is CASSLRPGQGFHEQYF. CDR3 sequence (DNA): TGTGCCAGCAGCTTACGTCCGGGACAGGGGTTCCACGAGCAGTACTTC.

The gene calls are TRBV6-1 and TRBJ1-5; no clear D. Trimming cost V 7 bases and J 3 bases, with 10 bases left between them. The CDR3 has 13 amino acids. The germline CDR1 and CDR2 sequences are MNHNS and SASEGT. Here the CDR3 DNA reads TGTGCCAGCACATCCACGAACAATCAGCCCCAGCATTTT. Translating gives CASTSTNNQPQHF.

This clonotype was observed at least ten times. The chain couples TRBV11-2 to TRBJ2-2; 10 positions agree with TRBD1. With 0 bases clipped from V and 6 bases from J, the junction kept 7 bases outside the gene matches. CDR3 length: 17 amino acids. Germline CDR1 is SGHAT and CDR2 is FQNNGV. In DNA form, the CDR3 reads TGTGCCAGCAGCTTAGATCGGGACAGGGGATATGCCGGGGAGCTGTTTTTT. Amino acids: CASSLDRDRGYAGELFF.

This clonotype was counted ten times or more. The V call is TRBV12-3 or TRBV12-4, the J call TRBJ1-1; TRBD1 aligns across 7 bases. The CDR3 is 14 amino acids. Trimming at V came to 7 bases and at J to 5 bases, leaving 10 bases not matched to a gene. The CDR3 nucleotides read TGTGCCAGCACCGCGACAGGGAAGGGGACTGAAGCTTTCTTT. Its translation: CASTATGKGTEAFF.

This clonotype has ten or more counts. The chain links TRBV12-3 or TRBV12-4 to TRBJ2-2; D call uncertain. The CDR3 covers 13 residues. Trimming stripped 6 bases from V and 4 bases from J, with 9 bases between. CDR3 in DNA: TGTGCCAGCAGCCCGACGGTCACCGGGGAGCTGTTTTTT. It encodes CASSPTVTGELFF.

V is TRBV15 and J is TRBJ2-5; weak D call: TRBD2 (7 bases). Germline CDR1 reads LNHNV; CDR2 reads YYDKDF (reference sequence). The length of the CDR3 is 16 residues. V lost 0 bases and J 2 bases, leaving 13 bases between the germline ends. CDR3 sequence (DNA): TGTGCCACCAGCAGAGAAGGGGGGGCTTTTCAAGAGACCCAGTACTTC. Amino acid sequence: CATSREGGAFQETQYF.

This clonotype was found many times. This chain uses TRBV7-8 with TRBJ1-2; D is unresolved. With 1 base removed from V and 6 bases from J, the gap between germline ends came to 6 bases. The CDR3 totals 12 residues. Germline V lookup: CDR1 SGHVS, CDR2 FQNEAQ. This CDR3 reads CASSLGSDGYTF. CDR3 DNA: TGTGCCAGCAGCTTAGGATCCGATGGCTACACCTTC.

This rearrangement joins TRBV20-1 to TRBJ2-2; D gene uncertain. V gave up 6 bases and J gave up 5 bases, with 16 bases separating them. Germline V gene data show CDR1 as DFQATT and CDR2 as SNEGSKA (reference sequence). The CDR3 runs 14 residues. The CDR3, as DNA: TGCAGTGCCAGAATACTCCGGACGACCGGGGAGCTGTTTTTT. It translates to CSARILRTTGELFF.

This clonotype was counted a few times. A read error may account for a junction end that differs from germline. The chain couples TRBV20-1 to TRBJ2-7; TRBD1 agrees at 11 bases. Looked up from germline, CDR1 is DFQATT and CDR2 is SNEGSKA (reference sequence). This CDR3 has 14 residues. The CDR3 nucleotides read TGCAGTACCCGACCGGGACAGGGGGGCTACGAGCAGCACTTC. It yields the protein CSTRPGQGGYEQHF.

This clonotype was seen ten or more times. The J gene is TRBJ2-4, the V gene TRBV6-1; tentatively, D is TRBD1 (5 bases). This CDR3 has 11 amino acids. In germline, CDR1 is MNHNS, CDR2 SASEGT. The V end was cut by 9 bases, the J end by 9 bases, with 12 bases between. CDR3 sequence: CASGQGGIQYF. The CDR3 nucleotides are TGTGCCAGTGGGCAGGGTGGCATTCAGTACTTC.

This clonotype was detected many times. The rearrangement links TRBV30 to TRBJ2-2; D gene unclear. Trimming took off 4 bases at V and 1 base at J, with 7 bases between the two ends. CDR3 length: 13 amino acids. CDR1 and CDR2 from the germline V gene are GTSNPN and SVGIG (reference sequence). The CDR3 sequence is CAWKTGNTGELFF. The CDR3 coding sequence is TGTGCCTGGAAGACGGGGAACACCGGGGAGCTGTTTTTT.